This T cell receptor beta chain was observed in a study of a mutant IDH1 vaccine in newly diagnosed glioma. On the study more broadly: Weeks 1, 3, 5, 7, 11, 15, 19 and 23 were when patients received their eight vaccinations.

Study results and caveats: Researchers report vaccine-induced immune responses in 93.3% of patients.

The sample's time point: week 5, during vaccination. Vaccination used 300 ug of mutant IDH1 20-mer peptide per dose, with topical imiquimod. Diagnosis in the donors showed new WHO grade 3 or 4 astrocytomas that were IDH1-mutant and ATRX-lost. About this clone itself: The antigen is not known.

TCRdb keeps only in-frame clones here, not all; method: immunoSEQ multiplex PCR. The table has under 70,000 clones, about 86% seen once. Trimming took 2 bases from V and 10 from J; bases not matched to a gene: 5. This CDR3 spans 13 amino acids. Germline V gene sequence: CDR1 ENHRY, CDR2 SYGVKD. The chain recombines TRBV10-3 with TRBJ2-1, with 7 bases identical to TRBD1. The sequence came from a woman aged 45-65 years with glioma. This material consisted of PBMCs, taken from a glioma patient whose treatment included an IDH1 peptide vaccine. CDR3 in amino acids: CAISERQGPEQFF. CDR3 sequence (DNA): TGTGCCATCAGTGAGAGACAGGGACCCGAGCAGTTCTTC.